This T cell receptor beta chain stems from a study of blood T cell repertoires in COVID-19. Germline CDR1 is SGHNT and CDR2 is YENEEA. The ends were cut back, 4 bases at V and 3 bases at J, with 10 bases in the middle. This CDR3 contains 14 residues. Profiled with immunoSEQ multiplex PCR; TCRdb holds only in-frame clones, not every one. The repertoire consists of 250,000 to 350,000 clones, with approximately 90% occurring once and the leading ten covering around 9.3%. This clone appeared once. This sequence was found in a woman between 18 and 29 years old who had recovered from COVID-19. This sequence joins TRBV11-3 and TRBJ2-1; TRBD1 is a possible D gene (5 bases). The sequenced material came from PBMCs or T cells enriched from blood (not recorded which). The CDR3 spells CASSSRQNYNEQFF. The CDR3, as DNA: TGTGCCAGCAGCTCCAGACAGAACTACAATGAGCAGTTCTTC.